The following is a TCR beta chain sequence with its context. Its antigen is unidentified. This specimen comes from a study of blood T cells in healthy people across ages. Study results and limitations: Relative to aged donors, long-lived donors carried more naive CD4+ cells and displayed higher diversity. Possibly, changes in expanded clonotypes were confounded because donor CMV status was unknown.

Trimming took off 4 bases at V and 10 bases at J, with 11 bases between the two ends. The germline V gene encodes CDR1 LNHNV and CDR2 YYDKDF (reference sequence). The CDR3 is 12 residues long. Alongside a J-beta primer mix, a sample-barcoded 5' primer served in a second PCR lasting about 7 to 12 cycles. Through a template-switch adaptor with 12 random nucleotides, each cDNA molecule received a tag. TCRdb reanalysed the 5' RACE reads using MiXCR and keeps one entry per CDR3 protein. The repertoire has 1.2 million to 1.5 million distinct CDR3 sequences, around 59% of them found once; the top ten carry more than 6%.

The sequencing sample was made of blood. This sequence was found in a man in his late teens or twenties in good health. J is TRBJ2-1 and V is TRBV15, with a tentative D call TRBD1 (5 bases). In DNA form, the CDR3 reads TGTGCCACCAGCAAAAGGACACCCGAGCAGTTCTTC. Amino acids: CATSKRTPEQFF.